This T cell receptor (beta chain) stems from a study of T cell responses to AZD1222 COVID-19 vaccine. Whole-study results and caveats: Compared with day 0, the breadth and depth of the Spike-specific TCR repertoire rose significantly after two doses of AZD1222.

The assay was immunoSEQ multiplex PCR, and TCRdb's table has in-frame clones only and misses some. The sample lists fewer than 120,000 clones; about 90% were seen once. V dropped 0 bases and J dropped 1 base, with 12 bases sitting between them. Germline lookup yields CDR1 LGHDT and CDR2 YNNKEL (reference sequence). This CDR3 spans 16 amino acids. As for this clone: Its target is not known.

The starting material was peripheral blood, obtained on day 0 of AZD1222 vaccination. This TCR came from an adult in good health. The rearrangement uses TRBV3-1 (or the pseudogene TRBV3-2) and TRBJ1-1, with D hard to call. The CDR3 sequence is CASSQDTERSNTEAFF. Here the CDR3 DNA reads TGTGCCAGCAGCCAAGATACCGAACGGTCGAACACTGAAGCTTTCTTT.